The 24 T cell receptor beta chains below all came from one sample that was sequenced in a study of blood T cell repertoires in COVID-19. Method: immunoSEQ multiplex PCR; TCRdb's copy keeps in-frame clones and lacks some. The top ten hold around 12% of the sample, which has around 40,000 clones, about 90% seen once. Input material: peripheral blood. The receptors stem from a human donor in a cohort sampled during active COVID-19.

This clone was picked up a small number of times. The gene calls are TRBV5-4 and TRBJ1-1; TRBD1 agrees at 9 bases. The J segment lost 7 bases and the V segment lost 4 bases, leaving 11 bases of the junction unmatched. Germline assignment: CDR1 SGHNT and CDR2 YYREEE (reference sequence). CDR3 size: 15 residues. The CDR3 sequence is CASSTPGQGLVEAFF. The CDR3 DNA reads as TGTGCCAGCAGCACCCCGGGACAGGGTTTGGTTGAAGCTTTCTTT.

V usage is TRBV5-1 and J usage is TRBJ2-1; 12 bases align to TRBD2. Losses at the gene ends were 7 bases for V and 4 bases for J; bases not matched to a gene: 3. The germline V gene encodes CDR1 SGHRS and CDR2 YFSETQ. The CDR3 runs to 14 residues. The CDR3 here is CASAGTSGYNEQFF. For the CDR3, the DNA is TGCGCCAGCGCCGGGACTAGCGGGTACAATGAGCAGTTCTTC.

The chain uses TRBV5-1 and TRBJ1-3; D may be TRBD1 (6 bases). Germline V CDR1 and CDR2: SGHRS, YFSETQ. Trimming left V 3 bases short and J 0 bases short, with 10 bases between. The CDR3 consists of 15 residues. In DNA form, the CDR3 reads TGCGCCAGCAGCTGGGGACACCTCTCTGGAAACACCATATATTTT. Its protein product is CASSWGHLSGNTIYF.

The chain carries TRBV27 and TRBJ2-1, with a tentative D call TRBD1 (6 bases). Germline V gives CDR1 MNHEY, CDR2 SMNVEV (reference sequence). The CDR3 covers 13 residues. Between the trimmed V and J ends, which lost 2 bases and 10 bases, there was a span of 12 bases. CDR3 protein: CASSLLSGGEQFF. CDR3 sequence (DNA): TGTGCCAGCAGTTTACTGTCTGGGGGCGAGCAGTTCTTC.

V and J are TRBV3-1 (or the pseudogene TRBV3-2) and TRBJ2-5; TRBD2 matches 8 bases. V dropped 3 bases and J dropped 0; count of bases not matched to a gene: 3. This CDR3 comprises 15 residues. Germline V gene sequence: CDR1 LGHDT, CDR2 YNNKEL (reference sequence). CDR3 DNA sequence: TGTGCCAGCAGCCAGGAACTAGCGGACCAAGAGACCCAGTACTTC. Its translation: CASSQELADQETQYF.

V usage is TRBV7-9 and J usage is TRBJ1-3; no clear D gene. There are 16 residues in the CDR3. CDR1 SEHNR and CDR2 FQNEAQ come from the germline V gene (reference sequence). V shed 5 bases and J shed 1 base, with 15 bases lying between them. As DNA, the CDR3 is TGTGCCAGCAGCCCAAAGCGGACGGAGTCTGGAAACACCATATATTTT. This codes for CASSPKRTESGNTIYF.

CDR3 in DNA: TGTGCCAGCAGTGGATTAGACTTCACAGATACGCAGTATTTT. Amino acids: CASSGLDFTDTQYF. The chain joins TRBV25-1 to TRBJ2-3; D gene ambiguous. Per germline, CDR1 MGHDK and CDR2 SYGVNS. V was shortened by 4 bases and J by 2 bases, with 10 bases between the two germline ends. The CDR3 runs 14 residues.

The CDR3, as DNA: TGTGCCAGCAGTTACTCGGACTCAGGGGTCGCTGGGCCCCAGCATTTT. Translating gives CASSYSDSGVAGPQHF. The chain carries TRBV6-6 and TRBJ1-5, with D possibly being TRBD1 (6 bases). Trimming cost V 0 bases and J 9 bases, with 18 bases left between them. Germline-derived CDR1 and CDR2 are MNHNY and SVGAGI (reference sequence). The CDR3 sequence is 16 residues long.

The DNA of the CDR3 is TGCGCCAGCAGCCAAGAACAGGTATGGGTTAATGAAAAACTGTTTTTT. Its protein is CASSQEQVWVNEKLFF. The chain links TRBV4-3 to TRBJ1-4, with a weak D call TRBD1 (5 bases). The CDR3 has 16 amino acids. The germline gives CDR1 LGHNA, CDR2 YSLEER. Trimming took off 0 bases at V and 4 bases at J, with 12 bases between the two ends.

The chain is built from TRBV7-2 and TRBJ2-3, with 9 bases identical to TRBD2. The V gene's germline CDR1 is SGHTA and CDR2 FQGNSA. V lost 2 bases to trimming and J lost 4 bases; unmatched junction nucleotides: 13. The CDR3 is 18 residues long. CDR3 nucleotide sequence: TGTGCCAGCAGCTTACAGGGTAGAGCGGGAGGAGTGTCAGATACGCAGTATTTT. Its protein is CASSLQGRAGGVSDTQYF. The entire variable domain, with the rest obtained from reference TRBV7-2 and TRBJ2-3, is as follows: GAGVSQSPSNKVTEKGKDVELRCDPISGHTALYWYRQSLGQGLEFLIYFQGNSAPDKSGLPSDRFSAERTGGSVSTLTIQRTQQEDSAVYLCASSLQGRAGGVSDTQYFGPGTRLTVL.

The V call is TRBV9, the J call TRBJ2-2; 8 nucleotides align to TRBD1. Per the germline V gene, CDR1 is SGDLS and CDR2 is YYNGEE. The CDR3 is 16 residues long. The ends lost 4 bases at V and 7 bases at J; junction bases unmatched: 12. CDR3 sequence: CASSSRGVRGHGELFF. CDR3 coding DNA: TGTGCCAGCAGCTCCCGTGGGGTCAGGGGGCACGGGGAGCTGTTTTTT. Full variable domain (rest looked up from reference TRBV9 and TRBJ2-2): DSGVTQTPKHLITATGQRVTLRCSPRSGDLSVYWYQQSLDQGLQFLIQYYNGEERAKGNILERFSAQQFPDLHSELNLSSLELGDSALYFCASSSRGVRGHGELFFGEGSRLTVL.

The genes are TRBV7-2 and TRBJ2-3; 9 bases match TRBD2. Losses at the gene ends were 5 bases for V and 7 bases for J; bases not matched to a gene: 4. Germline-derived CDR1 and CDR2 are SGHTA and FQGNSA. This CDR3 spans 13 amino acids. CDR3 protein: CASSPRGGNTQYF. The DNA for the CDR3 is TGTGCCAGCAGCCCGCGGGGGGGTAATACGCAGTATTTT.

The CDR3 region has the DNA TGTGCCAGCAGCCCCGTATGGGGCAGGGGCAATCAGCCCCAGCATTTT. It translates to CASSPVWGRGNQPQHF. J is TRBJ1-5 and V is TRBV7-8; possible D gene TRBD1, 5 bases. Germline values: CDR1 SGHVS, CDR2 FQNEAQ. The CDR3 consists of 16 residues. The V end was cut by 5 bases, the J end by 2 bases, with 16 bases between.

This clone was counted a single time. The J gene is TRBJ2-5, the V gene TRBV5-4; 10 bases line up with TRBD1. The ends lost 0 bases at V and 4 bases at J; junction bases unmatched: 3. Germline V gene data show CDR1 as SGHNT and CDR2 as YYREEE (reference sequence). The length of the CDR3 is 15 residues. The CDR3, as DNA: TGTGCCAGCAGCTTGGGACAGGGGGCAGGAGAGACCCAGTACTTC. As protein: CASSLGQGAGETQYF.

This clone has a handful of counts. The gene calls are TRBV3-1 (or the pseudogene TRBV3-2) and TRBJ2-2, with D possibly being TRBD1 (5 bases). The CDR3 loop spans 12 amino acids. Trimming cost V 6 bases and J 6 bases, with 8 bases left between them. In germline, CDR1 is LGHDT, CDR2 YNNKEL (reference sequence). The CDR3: CASSLGPGELFF. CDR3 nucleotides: TGTGCCAGCAGTTTGGGGCCCGGGGAGCTGTTTTTT.

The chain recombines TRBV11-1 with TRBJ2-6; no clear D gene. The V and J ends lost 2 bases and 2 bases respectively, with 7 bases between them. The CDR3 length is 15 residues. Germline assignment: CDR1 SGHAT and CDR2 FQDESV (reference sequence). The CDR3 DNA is TGTGCCAGCAGCTTACGGTCTACTGGGGCCAACGTCCTGACTTTC. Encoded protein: CASSLRSTGANVLTF. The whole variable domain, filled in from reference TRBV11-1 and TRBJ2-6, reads EAEVAQSPRYKITEKSQAVAFWCDPISGHATLYWYRQILGQGPELLVQFQDESVVDDSQLPKDRFSAERLKGVDSTLKIQPAELGDSAMYLCASSLRSTGANVLTFGAGSRLTVL.

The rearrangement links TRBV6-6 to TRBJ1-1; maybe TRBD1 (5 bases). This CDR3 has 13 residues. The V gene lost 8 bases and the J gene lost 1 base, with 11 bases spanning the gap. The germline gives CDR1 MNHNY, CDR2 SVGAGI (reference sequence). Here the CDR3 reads CASRGTQNTEAFF. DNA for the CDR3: TGTGCCAGCCGCGGGACTCAGAACACTGAAGCTTTCTTT.

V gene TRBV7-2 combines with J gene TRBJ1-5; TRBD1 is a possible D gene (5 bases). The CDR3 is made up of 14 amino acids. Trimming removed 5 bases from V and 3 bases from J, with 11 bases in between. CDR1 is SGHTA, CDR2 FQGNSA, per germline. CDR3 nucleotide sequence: TGTGCCAGCAGCCGCGACAGTAACAATCAGCCCCAGCATTTT. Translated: CASSRDSNNQPQHF.

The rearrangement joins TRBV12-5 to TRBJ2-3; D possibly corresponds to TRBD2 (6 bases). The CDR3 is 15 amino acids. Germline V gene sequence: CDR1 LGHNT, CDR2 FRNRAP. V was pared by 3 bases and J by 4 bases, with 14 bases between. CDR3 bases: TGTGCTAGTGGTTTAATCGGGAGACTCGCAGATACGCAGTATTTT. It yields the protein CASGLIGRLADTQYF. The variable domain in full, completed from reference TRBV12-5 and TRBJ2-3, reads DARVTQTPRHKVTEMGQEVTMRCQPILGHNTVFWYRQTMMQGLELLAYFRNRAPLDDSGMPKDRFSAEMPDATLATLKIQPSEPRDSAVYFCASGLIGRLADTQYFGPGTRLTVL.

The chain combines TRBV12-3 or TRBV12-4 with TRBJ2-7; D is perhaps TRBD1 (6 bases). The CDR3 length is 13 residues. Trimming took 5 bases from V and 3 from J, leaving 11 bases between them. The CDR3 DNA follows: TGTGCCAGCAGTCCGGGACAAGTCTACGAGCAGTACTTC. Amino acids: CASSPGQVYEQYF.

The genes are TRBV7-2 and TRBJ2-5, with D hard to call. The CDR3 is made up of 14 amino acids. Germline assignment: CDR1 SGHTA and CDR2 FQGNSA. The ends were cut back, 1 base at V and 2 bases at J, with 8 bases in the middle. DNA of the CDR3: TGTGCCAGCAGCTTAGGGTGGCAACAAGAGACCCAGTACTTC. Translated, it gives CASSLGWQQETQYF.

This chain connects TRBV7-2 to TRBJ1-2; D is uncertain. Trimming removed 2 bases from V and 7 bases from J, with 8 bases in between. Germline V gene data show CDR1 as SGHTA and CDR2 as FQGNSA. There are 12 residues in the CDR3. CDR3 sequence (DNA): TGTGCCAGCAGCTTATCTATGGTTGGCTACACCTTC. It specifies CASSLSMVGYTF.

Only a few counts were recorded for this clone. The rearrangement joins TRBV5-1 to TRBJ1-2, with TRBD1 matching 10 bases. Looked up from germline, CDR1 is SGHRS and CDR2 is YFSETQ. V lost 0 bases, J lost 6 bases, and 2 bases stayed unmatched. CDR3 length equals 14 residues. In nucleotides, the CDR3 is TGCGCCAGCAGCTTGGAAGGGACAGGGGATGGCTACACCTTC. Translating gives CASSLEGTGDGYTF.

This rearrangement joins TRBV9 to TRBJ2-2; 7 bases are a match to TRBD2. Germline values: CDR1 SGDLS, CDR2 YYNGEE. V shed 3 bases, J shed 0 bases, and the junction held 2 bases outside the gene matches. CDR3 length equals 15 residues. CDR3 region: CASSASGSNTGELFF. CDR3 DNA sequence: TGTGCCAGCAGCGCTAGCGGCTCGAACACCGGGGAGCTGTTTTTT.